The 12 T cell receptor beta chains in this list originate from one sample, sequenced in a study of cytomegalovirus exposure and HLA in healthy donors. With 60 Vbeta and 13 Jbeta primers, the PCR was carried out. TCRdb's table, derived via immunoSEQ multiplex PCR, lists solely in-frame clones and lacks some. The profile shows 180,000 or so clones, 82% of them singletons. Sequencing was done on a sample of PBMCs. Receptors originate from a man aged 40-49 years in good health and CMV-seronegative.

J is TRBJ1-2 and V is TRBV19; D gene uncertain. The CDR3 is 15 amino acids. Trimming shortened V by 0 bases and J by 4 bases, and 12 bases separated the two germline ends. Germline V gene data show CDR1 as LNHDA and CDR2 as SQIVND (reference sequence). CDR3 nucleotides: TGTGCCAGTAGTATAGACGGCGGCCGGCCCTATGGCTACACCTTC. This encodes CASSIDGGRPYGYTF.

The chain links TRBV7-9 to TRBJ1-2; 7 bases agree with TRBD1. Germline V CDR1 and CDR2: SEHNR, FQNEAQ (reference sequence). The CDR3 spans 15 residues. The junction had 13 bases not matched to a gene; V was cut back by 8 bases and J by 4 bases. As DNA, the CDR3 is TGTGCCAGCTTAACAGGGGATGTCCGGAGCTATGGCTACACCTTC. This encodes CASLTGDVRSYGYTF.

Only one count was recorded for this clone. The CDR3 region is CASSPSLGGQPQHF. For the CDR3, the DNA is TGTGCCAGCAGTCCTAGCCTAGGGGGTCAGCCCCAGCATTTT. The chain combines TRBV6-5 with TRBJ1-5; the D gene is possibly TRBD1 (6 bases). Trimming shortened V by 5 bases and J by 6 bases, and 14 bases separated the two germline ends. This CDR3 contains 14 residues. Germline V CDR1 and CDR2: MNHEY, SVGAGI.

This chain connects TRBV4-2 to TRBJ1-3; 7 bases map to TRBD1. Germline V gene sequence: CDR1 LGHNA, CDR2 YNFKEQ. This CDR3 contains 13 residues. V trimming: 6 bases; J trimming: 4 bases; junction bases outside the gene matches: 3. CDR3 amino acids: CASRQGQGNTIYF. Here the CDR3 DNA reads TGTGCCAGCAGACAGGGGCAGGGAAACACCATATATTTT.

The chain recombines TRBV27 with TRBJ2-1, with unresolved D. Germline loops: CDR1 MNHEY, CDR2 SMNVEV (reference sequence). Trimming shortened V by 5 bases and J by 0 bases, and 2 bases separated the two germline ends. The CDR3 runs 12 residues. This CDR3 is CASSHSYNEQFF. CDR3 sequence (DNA): TGTGCCAGCAGTCACTCCTACAATGAGCAGTTCTTC.

V and J are TRBV28 and TRBJ2-5, with TRBD2 matching over 8 bases. Germline CDR1 reads MDHEN; CDR2 reads SYDVKM. V was clipped by 6 bases and J by 2 bases; unmatched bases: 8. The CDR3 is 15 residues long. This CDR3 is CASSSSLAGQETQYF. In DNA form, the CDR3 reads TGTGCCAGCAGCTCAAGTTTAGCGGGGCAAGAGACCCAGTACTTC.

V usage is TRBV4-2 and J usage is TRBJ2-7; 8 bases fit TRBD2. Germline CDR1 reads LGHNA; CDR2 reads YNFKEQ. J lost 3 bases, V lost 0 bases, and 4 bases had no gene match. This CDR3 is built from 15 residues. CDR3 residues: CASSQDVSGGYEQYF. The CDR3 DNA follows: TGTGCCAGCAGCCAAGATGTCAGCGGGGGCTACGAGCAGTACTTC.

This rearrangement joins TRBV28 to TRBJ2-2; 7 positions agree with TRBD1. Germline V CDR1 and CDR2: MDHEN, SYDVKM. The CDR3 is 15 residues long. V shed 2 bases, J shed 5 bases, and the junction held 5 bases outside the gene matches. In DNA, the CDR3 is TGTGCCAGCAGTTTAGACAGGGTCGGGACCGGGGAGCTGTTTTTT. Translating it yields CASSLDRVGTGELFF.

The J gene is TRBJ2-7, the V gene TRBV28; D is perhaps TRBD1 (5 bases). The CDR3 is made up of 15 amino acids. Trimming left V 2 bases short and J 4 bases short, with 15 bases between. Germline V gives CDR1 MDHEN, CDR2 SYDVKM. The DNA for the CDR3 is TGTGCCAGCAGTTTAGTCAGGCCAGGGTATTACGAGCAGTACTTC. This translates into CASSLVRPGYYEQYF. Drawing the rest from reference TRBV28 and TRBJ2-7, the complete variable domain is DVKVTQSSRYLVKRTGEKVFLECVQDMDHENMFWYRQDPGLGLRLIYFSYDVKMKEKGDIPEGYSVSREKKERFSLILESASTNQTSMYLCASSLVRPGYYEQYFGPGTRLTVT.

The chain uses TRBV7-2 and TRBJ2-4; D gene ambiguous. Between the trimmed V and J ends, which lost 3 bases and 0 bases, there was a span of 6 bases. This CDR3 has 14 amino acids. Germline V gives CDR1 SGHTA, CDR2 FQGNSA. CDR3 sequence (DNA): TGTGCCAGCAGCTTCGGGTTAGCCAAAAACATTCAGTACTTC. This translates into CASSFGLAKNIQYF.

The V call is TRBV9, the J call TRBJ2-1, with TRBD2 matching over 12 bases. Germline CDR1 SGDLS, CDR2 YYNGEE. Germline trimming cut 3 bases from V and 9 bases from J; bases unmatched to any gene: 7. This CDR3 region has 15 residues. The CDR3 DNA reads TGTGCCAGCAGCGGGACTAGCGGGAAACTCGGTGAGCAGTTCTTC. Translation: CASSGTSGKLGEQFF.

This clone was counted a single time. The chain carries TRBV7-9 and TRBJ2-7, with TRBD2 matching 11 bases. The ends lost 5 bases at V and 2 bases at J; junction bases unmatched: 11. CDR3 length: 17 residues. Looked up from germline, CDR1 is SEHNR and CDR2 is FQNEAQ (reference sequence). The CDR3 here is CASSPATGTSGTYEQYF. CDR3 in DNA: TGTGCCAGCAGCCCCGCTACCGGGACTAGCGGTACCTACGAGCAGTACTTC.